The 13 T cell receptor beta chains presented below share a single source sample, sequenced in a study of beta chain features in type 1 diabetes. The authors reverse transcribed all of the isolated RNA, so sequencing captured expressed TCRB transcripts. Method: immunoSEQ multiplex PCR; TCRdb's copy keeps in-frame clones and lacks some. The sample has around 430,000 clones; around 30% are singletons. Source material: naive CD4+ T cells from blood. These receptors all come from a man younger than 35 in good health.

The chain links TRBV2 to TRBJ2-5, with D tentatively TRBD1 (5 bases). This CDR3 contains 13 residues. Trimming cost V 3 bases and J 5 bases, with 10 bases left between them. CDR1 is SNHLY and CDR2 is FYNNEI in the germline V gene. CDR3 in DNA: TGTGCCAGCAGTGAGCGGCAGGGTGAGACCCAGTACTTC. The encoded protein is CASSERQGETQYF.

With regard to this clone: This sample includes further DNA sequences coding for the same CDR3. V gene TRBV7-6 combines with J gene TRBJ2-3; TRBD2 matches 9 bases. V shed 3 bases, J shed 6 bases, and the junction held 4 bases outside the gene matches. Germline V gene lookup returns CDR1 SGHVS and CDR2 FNYEAQ. CDR3 length: 14 amino acids. The CDR3 spells CASSFSGSADTQYF. The DNA for the CDR3 is TGTGCCAGCAGCTTTAGCGGGAGCGCGGATACGCAGTATTTT.

The V call is TRBV4-3, the J call TRBJ1-3; no clear D gene. V was pared by 8 bases and J by 2 bases, with 10 bases between. The CDR3 runs 13 residues. Germline lookup yields CDR1 LGHNA and CDR2 YSLEER. The CDR3 here is CASSVEAGNTIYF. The CDR3, as DNA: TGCGCCAGCTCCGTCGAGGCTGGAAACACCATATATTTT.

The chain couples TRBV25-1 to TRBJ2-3; 14 nucleotides line up with TRBD2. V trimming: 4 bases; J trimming: 5 bases; junction bases outside the gene matches: 11. Germline-derived CDR1 and CDR2 are MGHDK and SYGVNS. This CDR3 spans 18 amino acids. The CDR3 DNA sequence: TGTGCCAGCAGTGGTCGACCGGGACTAGCGGGAGCGGGAGATACGCAGTATTTT. This encodes CASSGRPGLAGAGDTQYF.

There are a few counts of this clone. This chain joins TRBV29-1 and TRBJ2-5; D might be TRBD2 (5 bases). V shed 7 bases and J shed 2 bases, with 11 bases lying between them. The CDR3 totals 12 residues. Germline assignment: CDR1 SQVTM and CDR2 ANQGSEA. The CDR3 nucleotides read TGCAGCGCCGGACTGGTACAAGAGACCCAGTACTTC. It encodes CSAGLVQETQYF.

This clone was counted only a few times. Distinct nucleotide sequences in the sample also encode this CDR3. The chain carries TRBV30 and TRBJ1-2, with no clear D. CDR3 length equals 12 residues. CDR1 and CDR2 (germline): GTSNPN, SVGIG (reference sequence). V shed 0 bases and J shed 5 bases, with 7 bases lying between them. CDR3 protein: CAWSVTAYGYTF. DNA of the CDR3: TGTGCCTGGAGTGTAACAGCGTATGGCTACACCTTC.

The chain uses TRBV7-9 and TRBJ1-4, with no clear D. The CDR3 has 14 residues. CDR1 and CDR2 from the germline V gene are SEHNR and FQNEAQ (reference sequence). Trimming removed 1 base at V and 3 bases at J, with 6 bases between. The CDR3: CASSLGTANEKLFF. The CDR3 DNA reads as TGTGCCAGCAGCTTAGGAACAGCTAATGAAAAACTGTTTTTT.

The J gene is TRBJ2-2, the V gene TRBV4-2; D perhaps matches TRBD2 (6 bases). This CDR3 spans 17 amino acids. Germline values: CDR1 LGHNA, CDR2 YNFKEQ. V was shortened by 3 bases and J by 2 bases, with 16 bases between the two germline ends. The CDR3 DNA reads TGTGCCAGCAGCCAGGCTACTAGCCTCTCAAACACCGGGGAGCTGTTTTTT. Residues: CASSQATSLSNTGELFF.

There are a few counts of this clone. The gene calls are TRBV5-1 and TRBJ2-7; 8 nucleotides align to TRBD1. Trimming took 4 bases from V and 5 from J; bases not matched to a gene: 8. The CDR3 length is 14 residues. The germline V gene has CDR1 SGHRS and CDR2 YFSETQ. CDR3 loop: CASSVQGAVDEQYF. CDR3 nucleotide sequence: TGCGCCAGCAGCGTCCAGGGGGCAGTCGACGAGCAGTACTTC.

The DNA of the CDR3 is TGCGCCAGCAGCCAGCGAGACAGGAACAATGAGCAGTTCTTC. Amino acid sequence: CASSQRDRNNEQFF. The genes are TRBV4-3 and TRBJ2-1, with a weak D call TRBD1 (6 bases). V was pared by 3 bases and J by 5 bases, with 11 bases between. Germline V CDR1 and CDR2: LGHNA, YSLEER. The length of the CDR3 is 14 residues.

The rearrangement joins TRBV25-1 to TRBJ2-5, with 8 bases identical to TRBD1. V lost 2 bases to trimming and J lost 5 bases; unmatched junction nucleotides: 4. Germline lookup yields CDR1 MGHDK and CDR2 SYGVNS. CDR3 size: 14 residues. The CDR3 bases are TGTGCCAGCAGTGAACAGGGGGCCGGGGAGACCCAGTACTTC. Translated, it gives CASSEQGAGETQYF. The full variable domain, rest sourced from reference TRBV25-1 and TRBJ2-5, is EADIYQTPRYLVIGTGKKITLECSQTMGHDKMYWYQQDPGMELHLIHYSYGVNSTEKGDLSSESTVSRIRTEHFPLTLESARPSHTSQYLCASSEQGAGETQYFGPGTRLLVL.

As for this clone: The same CDR3 also results from other DNA sequences found in this sample. The chain recombines TRBV18 with TRBJ2-5; no definite D call. Germline V gene data show CDR1 as KGHSH and CDR2 as LQKENI. This CDR3 has 10 residues. The germline V and J ends were trimmed by 6 bases and 1 base, with 0 bases remaining between them. CDR3 DNA: TGTGCCAGCTCCCAAGAGACCCAGTACTTC. As protein: CASSQETQYF. The whole variable domain, remainder taken from reference TRBV18 and TRBJ2-5, is NAGVMQNPRHLVRRRGQEARLRCSPMKGHSHVYWYRQLPEEGLKFMVYLQKENIIDESGMPKERFSAEFPKEGPSILRIQQVVRGDSAAYFCASSQETQYFGPGTRLLVL.

This clone was counted a few times. V and J are TRBV29-1 and TRBJ2-7, with 8 positions matching TRBD2. After removal of 4 bases from V and 2 bases from J, the junction contained 7 bases not matched to a gene. This CDR3 spans 14 amino acids. Per the germline V gene, CDR1 is SQVTM and CDR2 is ANQGSEA. CDR3 sequence (DNA): TGCAGCGTTGTCCCCAGCGGGAGAACCTACGAGCAGTACTTC. Protein: CSVVPSGRTYEQYF.